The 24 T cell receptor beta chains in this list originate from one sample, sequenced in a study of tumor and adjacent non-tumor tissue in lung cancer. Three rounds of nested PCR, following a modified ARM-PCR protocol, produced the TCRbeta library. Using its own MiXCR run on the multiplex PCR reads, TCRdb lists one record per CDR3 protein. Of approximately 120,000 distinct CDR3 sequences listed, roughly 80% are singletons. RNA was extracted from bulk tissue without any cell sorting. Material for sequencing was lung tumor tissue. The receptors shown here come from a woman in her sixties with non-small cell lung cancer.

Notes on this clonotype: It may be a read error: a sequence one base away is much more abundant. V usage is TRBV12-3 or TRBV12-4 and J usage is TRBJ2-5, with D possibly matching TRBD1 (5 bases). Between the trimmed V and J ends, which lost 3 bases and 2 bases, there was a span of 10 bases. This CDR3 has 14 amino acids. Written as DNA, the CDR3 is TGTGCCAGCAGTTTGAATGACAGTCAAGAGACCCAGTACTTC. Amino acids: CASSLNDSQETQYF.

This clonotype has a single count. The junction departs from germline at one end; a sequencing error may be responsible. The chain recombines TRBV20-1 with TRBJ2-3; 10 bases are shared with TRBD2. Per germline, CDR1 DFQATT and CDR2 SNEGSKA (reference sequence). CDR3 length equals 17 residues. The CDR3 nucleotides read TGCAGTGCTAACCCCAGCGGGGGGGCCGTGGATACAGATACGCATTATTTT. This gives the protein CSANPSGGAVDTDTHYF.

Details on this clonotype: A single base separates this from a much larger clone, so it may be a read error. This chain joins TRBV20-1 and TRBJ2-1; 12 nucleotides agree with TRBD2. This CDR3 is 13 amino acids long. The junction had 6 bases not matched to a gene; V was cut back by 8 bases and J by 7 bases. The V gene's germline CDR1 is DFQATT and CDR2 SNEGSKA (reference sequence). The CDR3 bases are TGCAGTACTGGACTAGCGGGGAGGAATGAGCAGTTCTTC. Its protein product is CSTGLAGRNEQFF.

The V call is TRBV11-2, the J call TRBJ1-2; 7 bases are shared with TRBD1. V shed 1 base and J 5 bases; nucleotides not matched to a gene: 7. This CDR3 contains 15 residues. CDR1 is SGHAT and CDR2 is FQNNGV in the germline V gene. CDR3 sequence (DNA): TGTGCCAGCAGCTTAGTTAGGGGGCGCGGTTATGGCTACACCTTC. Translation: CASSLVRGRGYGYTF.

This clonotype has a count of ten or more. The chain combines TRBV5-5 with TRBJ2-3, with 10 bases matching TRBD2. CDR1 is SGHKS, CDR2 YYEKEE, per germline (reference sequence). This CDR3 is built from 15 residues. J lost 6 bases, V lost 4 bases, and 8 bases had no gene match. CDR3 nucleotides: TGTGCCAGCAGCCCACGGAGCGGGAGGGCCGATACGCAGTATTTT. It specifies CASSPRSGRADTQYF.

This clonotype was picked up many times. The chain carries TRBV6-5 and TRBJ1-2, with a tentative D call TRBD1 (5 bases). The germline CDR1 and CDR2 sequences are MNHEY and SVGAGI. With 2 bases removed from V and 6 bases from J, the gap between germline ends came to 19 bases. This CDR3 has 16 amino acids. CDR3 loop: CASSYAGDRRLDGYTF. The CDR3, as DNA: TGTGCCAGCAGTTACGCCGGAGACAGACGCTTAGATGGCTACACCTTC.

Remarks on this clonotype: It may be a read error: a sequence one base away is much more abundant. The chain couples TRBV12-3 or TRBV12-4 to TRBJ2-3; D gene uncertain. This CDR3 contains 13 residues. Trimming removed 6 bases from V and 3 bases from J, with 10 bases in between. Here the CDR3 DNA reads TGTGCCAGCAGGTTCCAGAAGACAGATACGCAGTATTTT. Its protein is CASRFQKTDTQYF.

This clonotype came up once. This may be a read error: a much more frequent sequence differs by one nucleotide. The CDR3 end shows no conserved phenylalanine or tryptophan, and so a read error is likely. Here the CDR3 reads CASSEMGSSPLHV. CDR3 nucleotide sequence: TGTGCCAGCAGTGAAATGGGTTCTTCACCCCTCCACGTT. The chain joins TRBV12-3 or TRBV12-4 to TRBJ1-6; D not certain. Between the trimmed V and J ends, which lost 5 bases and 9 bases, there was a span of 11 bases. The CDR3 extends over 13 amino acids.

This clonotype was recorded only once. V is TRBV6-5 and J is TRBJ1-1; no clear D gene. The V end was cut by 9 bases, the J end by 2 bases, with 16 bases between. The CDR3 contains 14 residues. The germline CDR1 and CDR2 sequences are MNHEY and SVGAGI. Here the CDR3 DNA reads TGTGCCAGTAGAACCCCCCGTCAAAACACTGAAGCTTTCTTT. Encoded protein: CASRTPRQNTEAFF.

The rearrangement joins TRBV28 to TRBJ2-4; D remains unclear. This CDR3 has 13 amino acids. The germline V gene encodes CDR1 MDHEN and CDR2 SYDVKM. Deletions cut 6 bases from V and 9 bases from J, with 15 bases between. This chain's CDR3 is CASSTGALGIQYF. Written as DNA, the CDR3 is TGTGCCAGCAGCACCGGAGCCTTAGGCATTCAGTACTTC.

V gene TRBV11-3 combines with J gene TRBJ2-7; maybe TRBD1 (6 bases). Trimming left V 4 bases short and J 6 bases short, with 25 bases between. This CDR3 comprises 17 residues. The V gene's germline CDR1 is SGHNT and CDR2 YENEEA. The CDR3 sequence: CASSSPTGTCVVGEQYF. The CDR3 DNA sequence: TGTGCCAGCAGCTCCCCAACCGGGACATGCGTAGTTGGCGAGCAGTACTTC.

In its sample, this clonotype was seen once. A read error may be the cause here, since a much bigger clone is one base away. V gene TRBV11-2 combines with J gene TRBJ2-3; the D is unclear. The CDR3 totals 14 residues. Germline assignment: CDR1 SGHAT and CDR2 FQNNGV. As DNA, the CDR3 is TGTGCCAGCGGCTTCGGAGCAAGCCCAGATACGCAGTATTTT. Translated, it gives CASGFGASPDTQYF.

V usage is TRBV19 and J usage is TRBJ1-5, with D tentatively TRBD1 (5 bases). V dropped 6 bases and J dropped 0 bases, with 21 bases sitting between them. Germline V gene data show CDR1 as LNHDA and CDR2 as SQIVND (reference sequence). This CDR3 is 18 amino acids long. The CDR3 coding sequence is TGTGCCAGTAGCAAAGGGGAGGGCAGTTTGACTAGCAATCAGCCCCAGCATTTT. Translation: CASSKGEGSLTSNQPQHF.

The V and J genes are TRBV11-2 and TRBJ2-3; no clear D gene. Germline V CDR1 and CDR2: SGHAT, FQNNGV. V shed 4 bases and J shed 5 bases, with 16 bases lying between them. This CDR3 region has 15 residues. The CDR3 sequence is CASSSTWTARDTQYF. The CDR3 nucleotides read TGTGCCAGCAGCTCCACCTGGACGGCCAGAGATACGCAGTATTTT.

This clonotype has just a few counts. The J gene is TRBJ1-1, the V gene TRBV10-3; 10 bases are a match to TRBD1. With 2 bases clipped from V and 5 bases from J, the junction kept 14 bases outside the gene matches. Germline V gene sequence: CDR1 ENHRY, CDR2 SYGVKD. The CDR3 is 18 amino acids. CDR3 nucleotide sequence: TGTGCCATCAGTGAGGCTTCGGGCTCCCCGGGACAGGGGACTGAAGCTTTCTTT. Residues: CAISEASGSPGQGTEAFF.

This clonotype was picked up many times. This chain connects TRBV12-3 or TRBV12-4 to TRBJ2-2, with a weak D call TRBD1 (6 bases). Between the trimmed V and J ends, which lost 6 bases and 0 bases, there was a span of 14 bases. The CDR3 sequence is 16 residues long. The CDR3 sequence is CASSLPRGTNTGELFF. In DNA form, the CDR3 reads TGTGCCAGCAGCCTACCGAGGGGGACGAACACCGGGGAGCTGTTTTTT.

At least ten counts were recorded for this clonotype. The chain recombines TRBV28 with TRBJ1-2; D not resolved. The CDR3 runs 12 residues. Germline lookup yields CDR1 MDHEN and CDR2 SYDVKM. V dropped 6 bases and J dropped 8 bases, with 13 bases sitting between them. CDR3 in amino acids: CASRVAVGGYTF. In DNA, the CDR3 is TGTGCCAGCAGGGTTGCGGTCGGCGGCTACACCTTC.

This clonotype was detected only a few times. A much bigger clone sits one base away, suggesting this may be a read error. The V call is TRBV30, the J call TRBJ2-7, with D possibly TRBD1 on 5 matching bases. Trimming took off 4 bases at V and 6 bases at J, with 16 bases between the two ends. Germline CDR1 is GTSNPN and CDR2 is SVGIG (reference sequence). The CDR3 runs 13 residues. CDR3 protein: CAWNRGSLGEQYF. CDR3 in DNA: TGTGCCTGGAATAGGGGTAGCCTGGGCGAGCAGTACTTC.

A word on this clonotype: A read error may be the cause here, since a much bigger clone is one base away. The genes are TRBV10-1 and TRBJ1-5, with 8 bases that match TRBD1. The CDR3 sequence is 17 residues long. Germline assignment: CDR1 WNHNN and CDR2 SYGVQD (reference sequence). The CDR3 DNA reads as TGCGCCAGCACGACCATGCGAGGGACAGGAAGCAAACAGCCCCAGCATTTT. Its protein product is CASTTMRGTGSKQPQHF.

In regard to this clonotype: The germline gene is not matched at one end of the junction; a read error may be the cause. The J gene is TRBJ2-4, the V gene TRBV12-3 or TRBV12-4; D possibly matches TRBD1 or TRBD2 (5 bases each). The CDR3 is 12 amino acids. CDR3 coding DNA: TGTGCCAACAGCCCTGGGGGAAACATTGAGTACTTC. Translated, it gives CANSPGGNIEYF.

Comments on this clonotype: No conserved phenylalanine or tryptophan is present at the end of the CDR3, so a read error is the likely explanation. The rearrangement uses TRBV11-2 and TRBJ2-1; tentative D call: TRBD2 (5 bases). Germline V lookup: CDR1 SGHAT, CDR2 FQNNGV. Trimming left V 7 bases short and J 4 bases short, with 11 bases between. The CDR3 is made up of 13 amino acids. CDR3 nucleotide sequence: TGTGCCAGCACGAGGGCGTCATACAATGAGCAGTTCTTA. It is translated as CASTRASYNEQFL.

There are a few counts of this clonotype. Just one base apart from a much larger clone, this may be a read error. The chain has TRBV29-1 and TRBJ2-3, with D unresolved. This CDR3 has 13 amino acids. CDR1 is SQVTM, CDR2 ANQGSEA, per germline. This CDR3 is CSTSGAATDTQNF. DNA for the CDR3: TGCAGCACAAGTGGAGCTGCCACAGATACGCAGAATTTT.

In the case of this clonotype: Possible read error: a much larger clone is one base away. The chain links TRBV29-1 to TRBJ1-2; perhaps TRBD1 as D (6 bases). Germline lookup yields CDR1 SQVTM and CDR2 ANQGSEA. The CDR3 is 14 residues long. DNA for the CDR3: TGCAGCGTTCTCGCAGGGGAGGAAGGCTATGGCTGCACCTTC. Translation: CSVLAGEEGYGCTF.

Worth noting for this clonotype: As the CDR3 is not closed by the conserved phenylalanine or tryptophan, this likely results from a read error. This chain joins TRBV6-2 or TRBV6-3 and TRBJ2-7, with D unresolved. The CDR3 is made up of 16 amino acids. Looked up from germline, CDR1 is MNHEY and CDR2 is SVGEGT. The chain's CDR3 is CTSSRIEASSSYEQYY. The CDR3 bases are TGTACCAGCAGTAGGATAGAGGCTTCCAGCTCCTACGAGCAGTACTAC.